These 30 T cell receptor beta chains were all obtained from the same sample, sequenced in a study of T cells in women clearing cervical HPV infection. Data came from immunoSEQ multiplex PCR; TCRdb stores just in-frame clones and leaves some out. The sample holds 30,000 or so clones. Sample: blood buffy coat. The receptors were gathered from a woman between 18 and 70 years old with a cervical HPV16 infection that either progressed to CIN3+ or cleared (not recorded which).

On this clone: The read terminates 3 residues ahead of where the CDR3 ends, so the germline J gene completes it. The chain carries TRBV11-2 and TRBJ2-1, with D tentatively TRBD2 (6 bases). The V end lost 5 bases, the J end lost 8 bases, and 19 bases lay between the germline ends. The CDR3 runs 15 residues. The germline V gene has CDR1 SGHAT and CDR2 FQNNGV. The DNA read from the CDR3 is TGTGCCAGCAGCCCACGACGGGGGAGAACAGATGAG. This encodes CASSPRRGRTDE. The whole CDR3 region reads CASSPRRGRTDEQFF.

A word on this clone: The read halts 3 residues ahead of the CDR3 end, with the missing end drawn from the germline J gene. The rearrangement links TRBV2 to TRBJ2-1; D is perhaps TRBD2 (6 bases). Germline CDR1 and CDR2: SNHLY and FYNNEI. Deletions cut 1 base from V and 9 bases from J, with 16 bases between. The CDR3 has 15 amino acids. Partial CDR3 DNA: TGTGCCAGCAGTGAAGAGGGTGGACTAATCGGTGAG. Its translation is CASSEEGGLIGE. The CDR3 in full is CASSEEGGLIGEQFF.

Turning to this clone: The junction departs from the called germline gene at one end, perhaps through a read error. The read ends 3 residues shy of where the CDR3 ends; the end is completed using the germline J gene. Other DNA sequences from this sample encode an identical CDR3 as well. The V call is TRBV7-9, the J call TRBJ1-3; a possible D gene is TRBD1 (6 bases). This CDR3 is built from 13 residues. Germline assignment: CDR1 SEHNR and CDR2 FQNEAQ (reference sequence). CDR3 DNA (partial): TGTGCCAGCACCACAGGGACCAGAAACACG. Its translation is CASTTGTRNT. The entire CDR3 protein is CASTTGTRNTIYF.

On this clone: The sequenced fragment ends 3 residues before the CDR3 boundary, so the rest is inferred from the germline J gene. The chain joins TRBV7-3 to TRBJ2-1; 9 positions match TRBD2. Unmatched junction bases numbered 8, after V lost 5 bases and J lost 6 bases. The V gene's germline CDR1 is SGHTA and CDR2 FQGTGA. The CDR3 spans 15 residues. The CDR3 is CASSTLAGPFNEQFF. The sequenced part of the CDR3 DNA is TGTGCCAGCAGCACCCTAGCGGGACCCTTCAATGAG.

Comments on this clone: The sequence runs out 3 residues before the end of the CDR3; the remainder is reconstructed from the germline J gene. This rearrangement joins TRBV7-3 to TRBJ2-1; perhaps TRBD2 as D (5 bases). The CDR3 is 15 amino acids. With 2 bases removed from V and 4 bases from J, the gap between germline ends came to 12 bases. Germline assignment: CDR1 SGHTA and CDR2 FQGTGA. The sequenced CDR3 bases are TGTGCCAGCAGCTTATTGTCTAGCCCTTACAATGAG. Amino acids: CASSLLSSPYNE. The entire CDR3 protein is CASSLLSSPYNEQFF.

Remarks on this clone: The read terminates 3 residues before the CDR3 end, so the remaining end is supplied by the germline J gene. The rearrangement uses TRBV20-1 and TRBJ2-4; D not certain. V lost 6 bases to trimming and J lost 3 bases, with 15 bases between them. Germline V gives CDR1 DFQATT, CDR2 SNEGSKA (reference sequence). CDR3 size: 14 residues. CDR3 sequence: CSALPGYGKNIQYF. The sequenced part of the CDR3 DNA is TGCAGTGCCCTACCCGGGTACGGCAAAAACATT.

As for this clone: The read gets to within 3 residues of the CDR3 end, and the germline J gene fills in the rest. The chain joins TRBV30 to TRBJ2-3; D is possibly TRBD1 (6 bases). The V gene's germline CDR1 is GTSNPN and CDR2 SVGIG (reference sequence). This CDR3 is built from 15 residues. V was trimmed by 1 base and J by 0 bases, leaving 11 bases between them. CDR3: CAWSDRVKSTDTQYF. CDR3 DNA, as far as it was read: TGTGCCTGGAGTGACAGGGTAAAGAGCACAGATACG. The full variable domain, its missing parts supplied by reference TRBV30 and TRBJ2-3, is SQTIHQWPATLVQPVGSPLSLECTVEGTSNPNLYWYRQAAGRGLQLLFYSVGIGQISSEVPQNLSASRPQDRQFILSSKKLLLSDSGFYLCAWSDRVKSTDTQYFGPGTRLTVL.

A note on this clone: The sequenced fragment ends 3 residues before the CDR3 boundary, so the rest is inferred from the germline J gene. V and J are TRBV5-5 and TRBJ2-1, with 7 bases matching TRBD1. Germline assignment: CDR1 SGHKS and CDR2 YYEKEE (reference sequence). The CDR3 has 14 amino acids. V trimming: 2 bases; J trimming: 8 bases; junction bases outside the gene matches: 7. The CDR3 bases that were read are TGTGCCAGCAGCTTCCGGGACAGTGTAGATGAG. It codes for CASSFRDSVDE. The whole CDR3 sequence reads CASSFRDSVDEQFF.

Regarding this clone: The read terminates 3 residues ahead of where the CDR3 ends, so the germline J gene completes it. The chain employs TRBV19 and TRBJ2-7; 11 bases fit TRBD2. V lost 6 bases and J lost 1; bases outside the gene matches: 11. The germline gives CDR1 LNHDA, CDR2 SQIVND (reference sequence). This CDR3 is built from 17 residues. CDR3 DNA, as far as it was read: TGTGCCAGTAGAGGTATAGCGGGAGGGCCAGGTTCCTACGAG. It translates to CASRGIAGGPGSYE. The complete CDR3 protein is CASRGIAGGPGSYEQYF.

CDR3 bases read: TGCGCCAGCAGCCCTCTAGCGGGAGACACCGGGGAG. Protein product: CASSPLAGDTGE. The whole CDR3 reads CASSPLAGDTGELFF. The gene calls are TRBV5-1 and TRBJ2-2; the match to TRBD2 covers 10 bases. The read halts 3 residues ahead of the CDR3 end, with the missing end drawn from the germline J gene. V gave up 4 bases and J gave up 3 bases; unmatched junction bases: 3. This CDR3 contains 15 residues. Germline assignment: CDR1 SGHRS and CDR2 YFSETQ.

As for this clone: The read ends 3 residues early relative to the CDR3; the germline J gene fills the gap. V is TRBV18 and J is TRBJ2-5; D is possibly TRBD1 (6 bases). The CDR3 consists of 15 residues. Trimming left V 5 bases short and J 7 bases short, with 20 bases between. CDR1 is KGHSH, CDR2 LQKENI, per germline. The CDR3 here is CASSSRDTSPGTQYF. The sequenced part of the CDR3 DNA is TGTGCCAGCTCAAGCCGGGACACCTCCCCAGGGACC.

With regard to this clone: With the read ending 3 residues before the CDR3 end, the germline J gene is used to fill in that end. V usage is TRBV19 and J usage is TRBJ1-5, with TRBD1 matching 10 bases. J was trimmed by 6 bases and V by 4 bases; bases with no gene match: 3. This CDR3 has 14 residues. Germline V gene lookup returns CDR1 LNHDA and CDR2 SQIVND (reference sequence). The part of the CDR3 DNA that was read is TGTGCCAGTAGTACGACAGGGGGCACTCAGCCC. Protein: CASSTTGGTQP. The full CDR3 protein reads CASSTTGGTQPQHF.

Comment on this clone: The sequenced fragment ends 3 residues before the CDR3 boundary, so the rest is inferred from the germline J gene. V gene TRBV12-3 or TRBV12-4 combines with J gene TRBJ1-5, with D possibly matching TRBD1 (6 bases). The CDR3 length is 14 residues. V was clipped by 5 bases and J by 3 bases, with 11 bases between them. The sequenced part of the CDR3 DNA is TGTGCCAGCAGTCCCGGGACACCCAATCAGCCC. It specifies CASSPGTPNQP. The complete CDR3 reads CASSPGTPNQPQHF.

On this clone itself: The read terminates 3 residues ahead of where the CDR3 ends, so the germline J gene completes it. V is TRBV7-3 and J is TRBJ2-6; D possibly corresponds to TRBD2 (6 bases). The germline V and J ends were trimmed by 2 bases and 0 bases, with 14 bases remaining between them. CDR1 SGHTA and CDR2 FQGTGA come from the germline V gene. The CDR3 is 18 amino acids. The covered CDR3 bases are TGTGCCAGCAGCTTACCGGGGGAAGTGTCCTCTGGGGCCAACGTC. It encodes CASSLPGEVSSGANV. The whole CDR3 protein is CASSLPGEVSSGANVLTF.

Concerning this clone: The read ends 3 residues early relative to the CDR3; the germline J gene fills the gap. The V call is TRBV7-8, the J call TRBJ2-3; TRBD2 might be the D (6 bases). This CDR3 has 17 residues. The ends were cut back, 5 bases at V and 2 bases at J, with 20 bases in the middle. Germline V CDR1 and CDR2: SGHVS, FQNEAQ. The part of the CDR3 DNA that was read is TGTGCCAGCAGCCCAGGGACTCCCCAGATTTACACAGATACG. Translating gives CASSPGTPQIYTDT. The full CDR3 sequence reads CASSPGTPQIYTDTQYF.

Comments on this clone: Sequencing ends 3 residues short of the CDR3 end; the germline J gene provides the rest. The V and J genes are TRBV7-6 and TRBJ2-2; a weak D match, TRBD2 (6 bases). The CDR3 runs to 14 residues. V shed 2 bases and J shed 6 bases, with 10 bases lying between them. Germline V gene sequence: CDR1 SGHVS, CDR2 FNYEAQ. Partial CDR3 DNA: TGTGCCAGCAGCTTAAGGCGGGAATCCGGGGAG. Encoded protein: CASSLRRESGE. The entire CDR3 reads CASSLRRESGELFF.

Details on this clone: The CDR3 is cut off 3 residues early in the read; its end comes from the germline J gene. The chain recombines TRBV20-1 with TRBJ2-1; D gene uncertain. CDR1 and CDR2 from the germline V gene are DFQATT and SNEGSKA (reference sequence). Trimming left V 0 bases short and J 0 bases short, with 9 bases between. The CDR3 is 15 residues long. The CDR3 region is CSARDVRSSYNEQFF. CDR3 bases read: TGCAGTGCTAGAGATGTCAGGAGCTCCTACAATGAG.

A note on this clone: Read sequence stops 3 residues before the CDR3 end, and the germline J gene provides the missing end. The chain recombines TRBV5-6 with TRBJ2-7, with unresolved D. Trimming removed 3 bases at V and 5 bases at J, with 12 bases between. This CDR3 spans 13 amino acids. Germline V gene data show CDR1 as SGHDT and CDR2 as YYEEEE. The CDR3 protein is CASSSRNTDEQYF. The sequenced part of the CDR3 DNA is TGTGCCAGCAGCTCGAGAAACACCGACGAG.

Concerning this clone: The CDR3 is cut off 3 residues early in the read; its end comes from the germline J gene. The rearrangement links TRBV2 to TRBJ1-6; TRBD1 matches 9 bases. Trimming cost V 4 bases and J 3 bases; bases outside gene matches: 1. This CDR3 comprises 15 residues. The V gene's germline CDR1 is SNHLY and CDR2 FYNNEI. The sequenced CDR3 bases are TGTGCCAGCAGTGGACAGGGGGTCTATAATTCACCC. Translation gives CASSGQGVYNSP. The CDR3 as a whole reads CASSGQGVYNSPLHF.

As concerns this clone: With the read ending 3 residues before the CDR3 end, the germline J gene is used to fill in that end. Other DNA sequences in the sample encode the same CDR3. This sequence joins TRBV28 and TRBJ2-3, with TRBD2 matching over 8 bases. The CDR3 is 15 residues long. Unmatched junction bases numbered 5, after V lost 5 bases and J lost 1 base. Germline CDR1 and CDR2: MDHEN and SYDVKM. Partial CDR3 DNA: TGTGCCAGCAGTGAGCGGGAGTCAGGCACAGATACG. Translation gives CASSERESGTDT. The whole CDR3 sequence reads CASSERESGTDTQYF.

Measured by frequency, this clone is medium-sized. The read comes to an end 3 residues before the CDR3 does, leaving the germline J gene to fill in the end. The chain is built from TRBV4-2 and TRBJ1-1, with 8 bases fitting TRBD1. The V segment lost 4 bases and the J segment 1 base; nucleotides outside the gene matches: 23. The CDR3 is made up of 21 amino acids. Germline values: CDR1 LGHNA, CDR2 YNFKEQ. This CDR3 is CASSLFRGFIRQGNTNTEAFF. The sequenced part of the CDR3 DNA is TGTGCCAGCAGCCTATTTCGGGGTTTTATCCGACAGGGGAATACGAACACTGAA.

In the case of this clone: The CDR3 is cut off 3 residues early in the read; its end comes from the germline J gene. The chain employs TRBV20-1 and TRBJ1-2, with 7 bases that match TRBD1. The CDR3 has 15 residues. The V gene end was trimmed by 0 bases and the J gene end by 6 bases; junction bases not matched to a gene: 10. Per germline, CDR1 DFQATT and CDR2 SNEGSKA (reference sequence). The CDR3 DNA, read in part, is TGCAGTGCTAGAGACCGAGACAGGGTTGACGATGGC. This codes for CSARDRDRVDDG. The whole CDR3 region reads CSARDRDRVDDGYTF.

Points on this clone: The sequence runs out 3 residues before the end of the CDR3; the remainder is reconstructed from the germline J gene. This chain uses TRBV5-1 with TRBJ2-7; D is unresolved. The CDR3 is made up of 16 amino acids. In germline, CDR1 is SGHRS, CDR2 YFSETQ. The V and J ends lost 0 bases and 2 bases respectively, with 15 bases between them. The CDR3: CASSLAVGAVTYEQYF. CDR3 bases read: TGCGCCAGCAGCTTGGCGGTAGGTGCGGTAACCTACGAG. Drawing the rest from reference TRBV5-1 and TRBJ2-7, the complete variable domain is KAGVTQTPRYLIKTRGQQVTLSCSPISGHRSVSWYQQTPGQGLQFLFEYFSETQRNKGNFPGRFSGRQFSNSRSEMNVSTLELGDSALYLCASSLAVGAVTYEQYFGPGTRLTVT.

As to this clone: The CDR3 goes on 3 residues after the read ends, and that part is filled in from the germline J gene. The chain joins TRBV20-1 to TRBJ1-2; 7 bases match TRBD1. Looked up from germline, CDR1 is DFQATT and CDR2 is SNEGSKA (reference sequence). This CDR3 comprises 15 residues. Unmatched junction bases numbered 7, after V lost 3 bases and J lost 0 bases. The CDR3 DNA, read in part, is TGCAGTGCTAGTCGACAGGGCCAATCTAACTATGGC. Its protein is CSASRQGQSNYG. The whole CDR3 region reads CSASRQGQSNYGYTF.

Remarks on this clone: The read terminates 3 residues before the CDR3 end, so the remaining end is supplied by the germline J gene. J is TRBJ1-2 and V is TRBV5-4; TRBD1 matches at 7 bases. The V gene's germline CDR1 is SGHNT and CDR2 YYREEE (reference sequence). The CDR3 contains 15 residues. CDR3 loop: CASSREGASGSGYTF. Incomplete CDR3 DNA: TGTGCCAGCAGCCGTGAGGGGGCTTCGGGGTCCGGC.

A word on this clone: The read terminates 3 residues ahead of where the CDR3 ends, so the germline J gene completes it. V gene TRBV7-3 combines with J gene TRBJ2-2; the match to TRBD1 covers 7 bases. The germline gives CDR1 SGHTA, CDR2 FQGTGA. V was pared by 2 bases and J by 6 bases, with 12 bases of the junction left unmatched. This CDR3 comprises 17 residues. The CDR3: CASSLPRTGVGPGELFF. The CDR3 DNA, read in part, is TGTGCCAGCAGCTTACCCCGGACAGGTGTAGGTCCCGGGGAG. Complete variable domain (other parts from reference TRBV7-3 and TRBJ2-2): GAGVSQTPSNKVTEKGKYVELRCDPISGHTALYWYRQSLGQGPEFLIYFQGTGAADDSGLPNDRFFAVRPEGSVSTLKIQRTERGDSAVYLCASSLPRTGVGPGELFFGEGSRLTVL.

As to this clone: The read terminates 3 residues before the CDR3 end, so the remaining end is supplied by the germline J gene. The chain carries TRBV10-3 and TRBJ2-5; TRBD1 matches at 7 bases. This CDR3 is built from 14 residues. V lost 4 bases to trimming and J lost 5 bases; unmatched junction nucleotides: 7. Germline CDR1 reads ENHRY; CDR2 reads SYGVKD. The CDR3 bases that were read are TGTGCCATCAGTGTAAGGGGGCTTGGGGAGACC. It codes for CAISVRGLGET. The CDR3, in full, reads CAISVRGLGETQYF.

Worth noting for this clone: Coverage ceases 3 residues before the CDR3 finishes, and the germline J gene fills in the end. The chain employs TRBV5-1 and TRBJ2-5; D uncertain. Trimming took 4 bases from V and 0 from J, leaving 7 bases between them. Per germline, CDR1 SGHRS and CDR2 YFSETQ. The CDR3 contains 13 residues. The CDR3 sequence is CASSVPNQETQYF. The CDR3 DNA, read in part, is TGCGCCAGCAGCGTCCCTAACCAAGAGACC.

The part of the CDR3 DNA that was read is TGTGCCAGCAGCTTGGCGGTTAGCGGGAGGGATACG. It codes for CASSLAVSGRDT. The CDR3 in its entirety is CASSLAVSGRDTQYF. V gene TRBV7-9 combines with J gene TRBJ2-3, with TRBD2 identical over 10 bases. The CDR3 end lies 3 residues beyond the end of the read and is filled in from the germline J gene. V shed 3 bases and J 6 bases; nucleotides not matched to a gene: 6. CDR3 length: 15 amino acids. The V gene's germline CDR1 is SEHNR and CDR2 FQNEAQ (reference sequence).

To note about this clone: The CDR3 goes on 3 residues after the read ends, and that part is filled in from the germline J gene. The chain combines TRBV2 with TRBJ1-2, with D possibly being TRBD1 (5 bases). Germline V lookup: CDR1 SNHLY, CDR2 FYNNEI. The germline V and J ends were trimmed by 7 bases and 7 bases, with 13 bases remaining between them. The CDR3 extends over 12 amino acids. CDR3 DNA (partial): TGTGCCAGCACCCTGAGGGGAGTTGGC. Its protein product is CASTLRGVG. The whole CDR3 sequence is CASTLRGVGYTF. The full variable domain, with the rest looked up from reference TRBV2 and TRBJ1-2, is EPEVTQTPSHQVTQMGQEVILRCVPISNHLYFYWYRQILGQKVEFLVSFYNNEISEKSEIFDDQFSVERPDGSNFTLKIRSTKLEDSAMYFCASTLRGVGYTFGSGTRLTVV.